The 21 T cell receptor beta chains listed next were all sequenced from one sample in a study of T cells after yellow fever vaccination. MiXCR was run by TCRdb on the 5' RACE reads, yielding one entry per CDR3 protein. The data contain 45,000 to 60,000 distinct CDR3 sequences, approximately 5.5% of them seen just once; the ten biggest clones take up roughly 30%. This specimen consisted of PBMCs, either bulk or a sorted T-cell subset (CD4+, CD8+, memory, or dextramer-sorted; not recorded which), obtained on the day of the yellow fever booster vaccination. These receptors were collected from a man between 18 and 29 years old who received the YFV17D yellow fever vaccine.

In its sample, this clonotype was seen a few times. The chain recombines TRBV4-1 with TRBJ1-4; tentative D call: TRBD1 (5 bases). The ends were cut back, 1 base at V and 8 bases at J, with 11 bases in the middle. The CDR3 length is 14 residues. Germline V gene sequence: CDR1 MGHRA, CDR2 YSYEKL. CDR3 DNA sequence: TGCGCCAGCAGCCAAGGGGGCCTGACAGAAAAACTGTTTTTT. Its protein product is CASSQGGLTEKLFF.

CDR3 sequence: CASSIDPGYGTEAFF. CDR3 nucleotides: TGTGCCAGTAGTATAGATCCGGGTTACGGGACTGAAGCTTTCTTT. The V and J genes are TRBV19 and TRBJ1-1; D call uncertain. The CDR3 is made up of 15 amino acids. Germline V gives CDR1 LNHDA, CDR2 SQIVND (reference sequence). V lost 0 bases and J 5 bases, leaving 13 bases between the germline ends. The whole variable domain, filled in from reference TRBV19 and TRBJ1-1, reads DGGITQSPKYLFRKEGQNVTLSCEQNLNHDAMYWYRQDPGQGLRLIYYSQIVNDFQKGDIAEGYSVSREKKESFPLTVTSAQKNPTAFYLCASSIDPGYGTEAFFGQGTRLTVV.

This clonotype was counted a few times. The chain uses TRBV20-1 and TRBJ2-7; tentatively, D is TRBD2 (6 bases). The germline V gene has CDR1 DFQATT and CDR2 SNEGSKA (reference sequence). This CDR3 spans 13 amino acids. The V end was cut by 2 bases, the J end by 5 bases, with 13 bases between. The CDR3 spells CSARNRGTNEQYF. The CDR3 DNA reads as TGCAGTGCTAGAAACCGGGGGACCAACGAGCAGTACTTC.

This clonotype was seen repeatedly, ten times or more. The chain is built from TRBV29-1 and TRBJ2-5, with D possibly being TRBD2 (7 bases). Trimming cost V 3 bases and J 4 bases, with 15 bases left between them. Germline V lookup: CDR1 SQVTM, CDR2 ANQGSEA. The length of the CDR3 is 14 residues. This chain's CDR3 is CSVDWEGEGETQYF. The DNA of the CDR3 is TGCAGCGTTGACTGGGAGGGGGAAGGAGAGACCCAGTACTTC.

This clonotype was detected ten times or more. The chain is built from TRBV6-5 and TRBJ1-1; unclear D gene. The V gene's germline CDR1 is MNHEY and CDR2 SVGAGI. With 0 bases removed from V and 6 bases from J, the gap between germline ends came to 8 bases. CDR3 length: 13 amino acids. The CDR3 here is CASSYSTGPEAFF. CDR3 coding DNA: TGTGCCAGCAGTTACTCGACCGGACCTGAAGCTTTCTTT.

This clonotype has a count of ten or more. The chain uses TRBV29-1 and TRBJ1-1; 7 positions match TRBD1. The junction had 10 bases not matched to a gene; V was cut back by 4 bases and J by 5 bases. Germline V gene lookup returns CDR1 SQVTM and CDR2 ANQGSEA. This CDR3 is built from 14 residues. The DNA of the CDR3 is TGCAGCGTTGTCGACAGGGTAATGGGTACTGAAGCTTTCTTT. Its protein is CSVVDRVMGTEAFF.

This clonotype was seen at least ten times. This chain's CDR3 is CASSTLEGGYTF. The CDR3 region has the DNA TGTGCCAGCAGCACACTGGAAGGGGGCTACACCTTC. The V call is TRBV6-2 or TRBV6-3, the J call TRBJ1-2; D is ambiguous. The CDR3 covers 12 residues. V was pared by 6 bases and J by 8 bases, with 13 bases between. The germline V gene has CDR1 MNHEY and CDR2 SVGEGT.

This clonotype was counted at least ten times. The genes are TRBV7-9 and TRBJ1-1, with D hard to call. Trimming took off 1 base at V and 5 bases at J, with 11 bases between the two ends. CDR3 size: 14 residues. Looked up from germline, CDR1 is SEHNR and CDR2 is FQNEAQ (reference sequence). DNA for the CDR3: TGTGCCAGCAGCTTAGTAGGCGGGGAAACTGAAGCTTTCTTT. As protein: CASSLVGGETEAFF.

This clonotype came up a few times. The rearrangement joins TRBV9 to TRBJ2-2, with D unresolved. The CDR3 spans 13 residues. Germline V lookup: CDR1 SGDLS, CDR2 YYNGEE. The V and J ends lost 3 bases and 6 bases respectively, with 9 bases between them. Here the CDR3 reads CASSGPSPGELFF. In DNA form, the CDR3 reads TGTGCCAGCAGCGGGCCCTCCCCCGGGGAGCTGTTTTTT.

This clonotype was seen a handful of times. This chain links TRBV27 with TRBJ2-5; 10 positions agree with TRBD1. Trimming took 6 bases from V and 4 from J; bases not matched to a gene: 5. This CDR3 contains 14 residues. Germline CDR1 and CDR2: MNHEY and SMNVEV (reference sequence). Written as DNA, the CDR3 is TGTGCCAGCAGGCGGACAGGGGGGAGAGAGACCCAGTACTTC. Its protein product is CASRRTGGRETQYF.

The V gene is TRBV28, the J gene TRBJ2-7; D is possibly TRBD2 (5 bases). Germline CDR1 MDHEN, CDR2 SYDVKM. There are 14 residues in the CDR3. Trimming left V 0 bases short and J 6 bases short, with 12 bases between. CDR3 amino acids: CASSLWLAESEQYF. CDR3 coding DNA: TGTGCCAGCAGTTTATGGCTAGCCGAGAGCGAGCAGTACTTC.

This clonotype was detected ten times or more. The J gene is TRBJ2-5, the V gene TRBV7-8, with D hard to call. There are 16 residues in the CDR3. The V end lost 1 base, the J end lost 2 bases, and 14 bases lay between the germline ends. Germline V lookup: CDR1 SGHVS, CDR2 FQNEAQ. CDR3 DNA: TGTGCCAGCAGCTTAGAGACCGGACCGAGACAAGAGACCCAGTACTTC. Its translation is CASSLETGPRQETQYF.

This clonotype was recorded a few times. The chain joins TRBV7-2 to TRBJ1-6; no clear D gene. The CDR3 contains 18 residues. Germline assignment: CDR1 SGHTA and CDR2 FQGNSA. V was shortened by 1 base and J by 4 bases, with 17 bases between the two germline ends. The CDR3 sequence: CASSLDFSLGLYNSPLHF. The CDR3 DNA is TGTGCCAGCAGCTTAGACTTCTCGCTAGGCCTTTATAATTCACCCCTCCACTTT.

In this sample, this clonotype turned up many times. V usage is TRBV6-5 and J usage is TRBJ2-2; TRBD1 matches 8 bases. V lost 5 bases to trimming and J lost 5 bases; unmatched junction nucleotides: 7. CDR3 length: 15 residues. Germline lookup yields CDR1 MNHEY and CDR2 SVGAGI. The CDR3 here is CASSADRVWTGELFF. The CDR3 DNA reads TGTGCCAGCAGTGCGGACAGGGTTTGGACCGGGGAGCTGTTTTTT.

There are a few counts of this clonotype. The CDR3 sequence: CASRRGGGGSNEQFF. The CDR3 nucleotides read TGTGCCAGCAGGAGAGGGGGGGGTGGTTCGAATGAGCAGTTCTTC. The chain carries TRBV12-3 or TRBV12-4 and TRBJ2-1, with D possibly TRBD2 on 7 matching bases. This CDR3 has 15 residues. Trimming left V 6 bases short and J 7 bases short, with 19 bases between.

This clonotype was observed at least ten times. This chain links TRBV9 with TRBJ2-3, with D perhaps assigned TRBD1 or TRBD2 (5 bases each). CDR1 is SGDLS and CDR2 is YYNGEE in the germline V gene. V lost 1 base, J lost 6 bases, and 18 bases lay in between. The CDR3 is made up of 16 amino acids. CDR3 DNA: TGTGCCAGCAGCGTAAGAGGGACCGCAGGAACGGATACGCAGTATTTT. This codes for CASSVRGTAGTDTQYF.

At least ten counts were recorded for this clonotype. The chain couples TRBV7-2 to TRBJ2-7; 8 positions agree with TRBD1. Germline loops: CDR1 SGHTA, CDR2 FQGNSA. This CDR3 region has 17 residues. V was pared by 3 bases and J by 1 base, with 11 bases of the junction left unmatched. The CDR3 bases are TGTGCCAGCAGCTTCAGGTCGACAGGGGTGCTGTCCTACGAGCAGTACTTC. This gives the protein CASSFRSTGVLSYEQYF.

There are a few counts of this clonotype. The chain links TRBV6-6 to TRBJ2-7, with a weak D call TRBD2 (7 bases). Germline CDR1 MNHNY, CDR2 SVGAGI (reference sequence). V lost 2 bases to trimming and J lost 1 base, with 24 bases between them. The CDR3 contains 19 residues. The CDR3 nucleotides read TGTGCCAGCAGTTACACCCTTGGGGGGGGCGTAGAAGCTTCCTACGAGCAGTACGTC. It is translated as CASSYTLGGGVEASYEQYV.

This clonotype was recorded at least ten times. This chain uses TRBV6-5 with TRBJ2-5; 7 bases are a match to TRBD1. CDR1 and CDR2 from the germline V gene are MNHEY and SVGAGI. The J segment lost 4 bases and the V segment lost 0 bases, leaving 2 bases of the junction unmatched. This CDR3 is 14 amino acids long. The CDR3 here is CASSYSGGSETQYF. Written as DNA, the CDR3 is TGTGCCAGCAGTTACTCAGGGGGCTCAGAGACCCAGTACTTC.

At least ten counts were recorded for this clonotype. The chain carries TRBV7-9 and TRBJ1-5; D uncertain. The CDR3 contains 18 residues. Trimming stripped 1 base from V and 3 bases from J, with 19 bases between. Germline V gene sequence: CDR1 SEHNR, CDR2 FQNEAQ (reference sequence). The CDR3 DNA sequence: TGTGCCAGCAGCTTAGTGGTCAACGCCGAGGTCTTCAATCAGCCCCAGCATTTT. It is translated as CASSLVVNAEVFNQPQHF. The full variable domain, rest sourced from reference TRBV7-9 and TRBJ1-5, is DTGVSQNPRHKITKRGQNVTFRCDPISEHNRLYWYRQTLGQGPEFLTYFQNEAQLEKSRLLSDRFSAERPKGSFSTLEIQRTEQGDSAMYLCASSLVVNAEVFNQPQHFGDGTRLSIL.

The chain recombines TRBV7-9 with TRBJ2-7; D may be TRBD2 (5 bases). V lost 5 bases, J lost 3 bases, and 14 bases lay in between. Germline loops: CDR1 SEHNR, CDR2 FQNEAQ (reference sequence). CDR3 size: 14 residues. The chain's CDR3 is CASSLSPGNYEQYF. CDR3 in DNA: TGTGCCAGCAGCCTTAGTCCGGGAAACTACGAGCAGTACTTC. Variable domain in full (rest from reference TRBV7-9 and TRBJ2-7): DTGVSQNPRHKITKRGQNVTFRCDPISEHNRLYWYRQTLGQGPEFLTYFQNEAQLEKSRLLSDRFSAERPKGSFSTLEIQRTEQGDSAMYLCASSLSPGNYEQYFGPGTRLTVT.